Given below is one T cell receptor (beta chain) in context. Its antigen is undetermined. Use of 60 Vbeta and 13 Jbeta primers characterized the PCR. Produced via immunoSEQ multiplex PCR; TCRdb's table is partial and in-frame only. Of about 140,000 clones in the sample, 80% are singletons; the top ten hold 2.2%. These data come from a study of cytomegalovirus exposure and HLA in healthy donors. CDR3 size: 14 residues. Germline V gene data show CDR1 as SNHLY and CDR2 as FYNNEI. Trimming pared 7 bases from V and 7 bases from J, leaving 14 bases between. Study-wide findings and caveats: When analyzed later, the rates of TCR association showed variation by HLA locus, with DRB1 the most and HLA-C the fewest.

The clonotype was recovered from a man aged 25-45 years in good health and CMV-seronegative. Sequencing was done on a sample of PBMCs. The chain uses TRBV2 and TRBJ1-6, with a possible D match to TRBD1 (6 bases). CDR3 bases: TGTGCCAGCACACCTAATACAGGGAATTCACCCCTCCACTTT. Residues: CASTPNTGNSPLHF.